This section outlines one T cell receptor (beta chain) sequence together with its context. These data come from a study of tumor-infiltrating lymphocytes in oesophageal squamous cell carcinoma. TCRdb re-analysed the PCR reads in MiXCR, keeping a single row per CDR3 protein. The table lists 10,000 or so distinct CDR3 sequences, around 58% of them singletons. The CDR3 totals 17 residues. Germline assignment: CDR1 SGHVS and CDR2 FNYEAQ. The specimen was esophageal tumor tissue. The chain combines TRBV7-6 with TRBJ2-1; 8 nucleotides match TRBD1. The J call may be mistaken, given a closer DNA end match to TRBJ2-7. The TCR originated in a female donor with esophageal squamous cell carcinoma. The CDR3 here is CASSPVGDTGGYYEQYF. For the CDR3, the DNA is TGTGCCAGCAGCCCAGTAGGGGATACAGGGGGTTACTACGAGCAGTACTTC.